This record concerns one T cell receptor (beta chain) sequence. Its antigen is still unknown. The data originate from a study of cytomegalovirus exposure and HLA in healthy donors. Study outcomes and limitations: TCR beta chains numbering some 160 were designated cytomegalovirus-associated.

Germline lookup yields CDR1 SGHTS and CDR2 YDEGEE. The CDR3 consists of 15 residues. Trimming stripped 4 bases from V and 6 bases from J, with 16 bases between. The method was immunoSEQ multiplex PCR; TCRdb's version includes in-frame clones alone and lacks a portion of them. The data show some 63,000 clones, 89% seen once. Sequences were obtained from PBMCs. This sequence joins TRBV5-8 and TRBJ1-4; possible D gene TRBD1, 5 bases. This receptor was obtained from a woman aged 18-30 years in good health and CMV-seronegative. The CDR3 nucleotides are TGTGCCAGCAGCCTTGTATCAGGGTCGCATGAAAAACTGTTTTTT. Protein sequence: CASSLVSGSHEKLFF.